These T cell receptor beta chains were read from a single sample in a study of post-analysis software for immune sequencing data. Using its own MiXCR run on the PCR reads, TCRdb lists one record per CDR3 protein. The sample contains about 540,000 distinct CDR3 sequences, 34% of which appear only once. Sequences were obtained from blood. The receptors were sampled from a girl aged 2-17 years with multiple sclerosis. The CDR3 runs from the conserved cysteine through the conserved F or W. The D gene is left open where the match is weak. A clone size is listed for some rows: how often the clone was seen (once, few, many), or a class if it is expanded.

v_gene: TRBV3-1; j_gene: TRBJ2-1; abundance: few; d_gene: NA; CDR3nt: TGTGCCAGCAGCCAAGATCGACACCGTGGCAATGAGCAGTTCTTC; CDR3aa: CASSQDRHRGNEQFF
v_gene: TRBV27; j_gene: TRBJ2-1; abundance: NA; d_gene: NA; CDR3nt: TGTGCCAGCAGTATAGATCCTGGCAATGAGCAGTTCTTC; CDR3aa: CASSIDPGNEQFF
v_gene: TRBV18; j_gene: TRBJ2-3; abundance: NA; d_gene: NA; CDR3nt: TGTGCCAGCTCGCCGAAAGTGACGCAGTATTTT; CDR3aa: CASSPKVTQYF
v_gene: TRBV4-2; j_gene: TRBJ2-3; abundance: few; d_gene: NA; CDR3nt: TGTGCCAGCAGCCCCGACGTTGGGACGTCTGTAGATACGCAGTATTTT; CDR3aa: CASSPDVGTSVDTQYF
v_gene: TRBV28; j_gene: TRBJ2-7; abundance: NA; d_gene: NA; CDR3nt: TGTGCCAGCAGTTTTAGTCACTCCTACGAGCAGTACTTC; CDR3aa: CASSFSHSYEQYF
v_gene: TRBV5-6; j_gene: TRBJ2-5; abundance: few; d_gene: NA; CDR3nt: TGTGCCAGCAGCTCACGGACTGGACTTTTAGAGACCCAGTACTTC; CDR3aa: CASSSRTGLLETQYF
v_gene: TRBV5-1; j_gene: TRBJ2-1; abundance: NA; d_gene: TRBD2; CDR3nt: TGCGCCAGCAGCTTCGGACTAGCGAGCTACAATGAGCAGTTCTTC; CDR3aa: CASSFGLASYNEQFF
v_gene: TRBV5-1; j_gene: TRBJ2-3; abundance: NA; d_gene: TRBD2; CDR3nt: TGCGCCAGCAGCCCGACGACTAGCGGGGGGGCATCTCTGAAGCCAGATACGCAGTATTTT; CDR3aa: CASSPTTSGGASLKPDTQYF
v_gene: TRBV20-1; j_gene: TRBJ2-7; abundance: once; d_gene: TRBD2; CDR3nt: TGCAGTGCTAGGGCGGGGGGCTGCGAGCAGTACTTC; CDR3aa: CSARAGGCEQYF
v_gene: TRBV20-1; j_gene: TRBJ1-6; abundance: NA; d_gene: NA; CDR3nt: TGCAGTGCTAGAGATGATAACGCAGGGCCCTATAATTCACCCCTCCACTTT; CDR3aa: CSARDDNAGPYNSPLHF
v_gene: TRBV29-1; j_gene: TRBJ1-2; abundance: NA; d_gene: TRBD1; CDR3nt: TGCAGCGCCCAGGGGGGTGTCTATGGCTACACCTTC; CDR3aa: CSAQGGVYGYTF
v_gene: TRBV5-1; j_gene: TRBJ1-4; abundance: once; d_gene: NA; CDR3nt: TGCGCCAGCAGCATCGGGTGGGTCGAGGATGGAAAACTGTTTTTT; CDR3aa: CASSIGWVEDGKLFF
v_gene: TRBV20-1; j_gene: TRBJ2-5; abundance: NA; d_gene: TRBD1; CDR3nt: TGCAGTGCTAGTGGACAGGGTCGAGAGACCCAGTACTTC; CDR3aa: CSASGQGRETQYF
v_gene: TRBV29-1; j_gene: TRBJ2-3; abundance: NA; d_gene: TRBD1; CDR3nt: TGCAGCGTAGCTAATCCGGACAGGGACGGCACAGATACGCAGTATTTT; CDR3aa: CSVANPDRDGTDTQYF
v_gene: TRBV7-2; j_gene: TRBJ2-4; abundance: few; d_gene: NA; CDR3nt: TGTGCCAGCAGCTTAGCGCGGCTTAACATTCAGTACTTC; CDR3aa: CASSLARLNIQYF
v_gene: TRBV7-9; j_gene: TRBJ1-5; abundance: NA; d_gene: NA; CDR3nt: TGTGCCAGCAGCTTCGCCGATCAGCCCCAGCATTTT; CDR3aa: CASSFADQPQHF
v_gene: TRBV29-1; j_gene: TRBJ1-5; abundance: NA; d_gene: TRBD1; CDR3nt: TGCAGCGTTGAGACAGGGTGGGGCAATCAGCCCCAGCATTTT; CDR3aa: CSVETGWGNQPQHF
v_gene: TRBV5-1; j_gene: TRBJ2-2; abundance: NA; d_gene: NA; CDR3nt: TGCGCCAGCAGCTTGGGGGATACGAACACCGGGGAGCTGTTTTTT; CDR3aa: CASSLGDTNTGELFF
v_gene: TRBV24-1; j_gene: TRBJ1-2; abundance: NA; d_gene: TRBD1; CDR3nt: TGTGCCACCAGTGCCCGAGGACAGGGGGGGAACTATGGCTACACCTTC; CDR3aa: CATSARGQGGNYGYTF
v_gene: TRBV6-4; j_gene: TRBJ1-2; abundance: NA; d_gene: TRBD1; CDR3nt: TGTGCCAGCAGTGAACAGGGGAGAATTGGTAGCTACACCTTC; CDR3aa: CASSEQGRIGSYTF
v_gene: TRBV20-1; j_gene: TRBJ2-7; abundance: few; d_gene: NA; CDR3nt: TGCAGTGCTAGTGTAGCCAGGGGATACGAGCAGTACTTC; CDR3aa: CSASVARGYEQYF
v_gene: TRBV5-1; j_gene: TRBJ1-6; abundance: NA; d_gene: NA; CDR3nt: TGCGCCAGCAGCTCGTTGGGGTCACGGAATTCACCCCTCCACTTT; CDR3aa: CASSSLGSRNSPLHF